Sequencing of this TCR beta chain was carried out in a study of cytotoxic CD8 clonotypes in ibrutinib-treated CLL. Sequencing was performed with immunoSEQ multiplex PCR; in TCRdb, only in-frame clones are kept and a portion is missing. The sample lists some 76,000 clones; roughly 80% were seen once. The CDR3 is 13 amino acids. CDR1 is MNHEY, CDR2 SMNVEV, per germline (reference sequence). With regard to this clone: Antigen unknown.

Findings of the study overall: Treatment saw public clonotypes, which were uncommon, either contract or stay stable.

The chain couples TRBV27 to TRBJ2-5; weak D call: TRBD1 (5 bases). The last part of the DNA fits TRBJ2-7 better; the J call may be wrong. This sequence originates from a human donor with chronic lymphocytic leukemia. The source was PBMCs, collected after 24 months of ibrutinib treatment. The CDR3 DNA is TGTGCCAGCAGCCAGGGTGACGCCTACGAGCAGTACTTC. This encodes CASSQGDAYEQYF.